Each of the 10 T cell receptor beta chains below was sequenced from the same sample in a study of T cell repertoires in cytomegalovirus infection (dated by TCRdb to the late 2010s). The sequencer listed for this sample is Illumina HiSeq 1500. In TCRdb, the public reads were trimmed at Q25 with fastp and aligned with MiXCR, with productive beta chains retained. A single entry per CDR3 protein holds the most common genes and DNA from its merged rows. This sample is represented by roughly 920,000 distinct CDR3 sequences; approximately 31% of them were singletons. The top ten hold around 15% of the sample. No cognate antigen is known for these TCRs. Explained via the paper, the treatment or condition label denotes: in vitro stimulation with specific CMV peptide epitopes to enrich CMV-specific T cells. Material: cultured CD8+ T cells from PBMCs, obtained from culture after CMV antigen stimulation. The receptors originated from a human donor in good health (CMV status not recorded). Some clones in this sample may be carry-over from other donors' samples.

The chain links TRBV28 to TRBJ2-5; 10 bases are a match to TRBD2. V trimming: 2 bases; J trimming: 0 bases; junction bases outside the gene matches: 6. This CDR3 has 17 amino acids. Per germline, CDR1 MDHEN and CDR2 SYDVKM. CDR3 in amino acids: CASSLELAGANQETQYF. DNA of the CDR3: TGTGCCAGCAGTTTAGAGCTAGCGGGGGCAAACCAAGAGACCCAGTACTTC.

This clonotype was seen only a few times. This chain uses TRBV20-1 with TRBJ1-1, with D perhaps matching TRBD1 (5 bases). V gave up 5 bases and J gave up 3 bases, with 10 bases separating them. CDR1 is DFQATT, CDR2 SNEGSKA, per germline (reference sequence). The CDR3 loop spans 12 amino acids. The CDR3 sequence: CSAFWGDTEAFF. In nucleotides, the CDR3 is TGCAGTGCTTTTTGGGGGGACACTGAAGCTTTCTTT.

J is TRBJ1-1 and V is TRBV7-9; no clear D. V shed 3 bases and J shed 0 bases, with 8 bases lying between them. The CDR3 length is 14 residues. Per germline, CDR1 SEHNR and CDR2 FQNEAQ (reference sequence). This chain's CDR3 is CASSFYQLNTEAFF. The CDR3, as DNA: TGTGCCAGCAGCTTTTATCAGTTGAACACTGAAGCTTTCTTT.

The V gene is TRBV14, the J gene TRBJ1-1, with D tentatively TRBD1 (6 bases). Germline CDR1 is SGHDN and CDR2 is FVKESK. The CDR3 runs to 16 residues. V dropped 3 bases and J dropped 10 bases, with 24 bases sitting between them. The CDR3 DNA follows: TGTGCCAGCAGCCATGAGGGACAAGGGATAGCCTGGGGAGCTTTCTTT. Protein product: CASSHEGQGIAWGAFF.

This clonotype was observed a handful of times. V and J are TRBV7-3 and TRBJ2-2, with D perhaps matching TRBD1 (5 bases). The CDR3 runs 14 residues. V was clipped by 2 bases and J by 4 bases, with 8 bases between them. Germline V gives CDR1 SGHTA, CDR2 FQGTGA. CDR3 nucleotides: TGTGCCAGCAGCTTACCCGACAGCACCGGGGAGCTGTTTTTT. This translates into CASSLPDSTGELFF.

This clonotype was seen just once. The chain combines TRBV20-1 with TRBJ1-6, with D unresolved. V lost 2 bases and J 0 bases, leaving 20 bases between the germline ends. CDR3 length: 19 residues. Germline V gene data show CDR1 as DFQATT and CDR2 as SNEGSKA (reference sequence). The CDR3 sequence: CSARQSRDGYGSYNSPLHF. CDR3 bases: TGCAGTGCTAGACAGAGTCGAGATGGATACGGCTCCTATAATTCACCCCTCCACTTT.

This clonotype was seen ten or more times. The chain has TRBV6-2 or TRBV6-3 and TRBJ1-1; no clear D. Germline values: CDR1 MNHEY, CDR2 SVGEGT. The germline V and J ends were trimmed by 0 bases and 6 bases, with 2 bases remaining between them. The length of the CDR3 is 11 residues. The CDR3 coding sequence is TGTGCCAGCAGTTACTCAGCTGAAGCTTTCTTT. Translating gives CASSYSAEAFF.

A few counts support this clonotype. V gene TRBV13 combines with J gene TRBJ2-3; TRBD2 matches at 10 bases. Trimming took 5 bases from V and 6 from J; bases not matched to a gene: 8. CDR1 and CDR2 (germline): PRHDT, FYEKMQ (reference sequence). The CDR3 has 15 amino acids. CDR3 protein: CASSDELAGADTQYF. DNA for the CDR3: TGTGCCAGCAGCGACGAGCTAGCGGGAGCCGATACGCAGTATTTT.

The chain links TRBV20-1 to TRBJ2-1; 16 bases align to TRBD2. V shed 4 bases, J shed 12 bases, and the junction held 6 bases outside the gene matches. The CDR3 sequence is 14 residues long. CDR1 and CDR2 from the germline V gene are DFQATT and SNEGSKA (reference sequence). DNA for the CDR3: TGCAGTGCTACGCCGGGACTAGCGGGGGGGTTGCAGTTCTTC. It translates to CSATPGLAGGLQFF.

This clonotype turned up a few times. The chain has TRBV14 and TRBJ1-1, with D possibly being TRBD1 (5 bases). The CDR3 consists of 16 residues. The ends were cut back, 7 bases at V and 1 base at J, with 19 bases in the middle. Germline V gene lookup returns CDR1 SGHDN and CDR2 FVKESK. The CDR3 region has the DNA TGTGCCAGCACCCCCTTGGGGGGACCCCCGAACACTGAAGCTTTCTTT. It yields the protein CASTPLGGPPNTEAFF.